These 32 T cell receptor beta chains share one sample of origin, sequenced in a study of blood T cell repertoires in COVID-19. This table comes from immunoSEQ multiplex PCR, and its TCRdb copy is limited to in-frame clones, with some not included. This sample has approximately 210,000 clones, with almost 85% found just once. Source material: peripheral blood. The source of these receptors is a woman between 50 and 59 years old with active or convalescent COVID-19.

This clone was seen a handful of times. The chain combines TRBV23-1 with TRBJ2-2, with D perhaps matching TRBD1 (6 bases). TRBV23-1 falls under the ORF class, with uncertain function. The CDR3 sequence is 21 residues long. V dropped 4 bases and J dropped 4 bases, with 31 bases sitting between them. CDR3 residues: CASSRLRGRGELFTVTGELFF. CDR3 DNA: TGCGCCAGCAGTCGCCTAAGGGGCAGGGGTGAGTTGTTTACGGTCACCGGGGAGCTGTTTTTT.

This clone was observed a few times. The gene calls are TRBV18 and TRBJ2-3; TRBD2 matches at 8 bases. The CDR3 consists of 15 residues. Germline V gives CDR1 KGHSH, CDR2 LQKENI. V lost 6 bases to trimming and J lost 1 base; unmatched junction nucleotides: 6. The CDR3 protein is CASSFSGGGTDTQYF. DNA for the CDR3: TGTGCCAGCTCCTTCAGCGGGGGTGGCACAGATACGCAGTATTTT.

V gene TRBV30 combines with J gene TRBJ2-4; TRBD2 might be the D (6 bases). Germline CDR1 is GTSNPN and CDR2 is SVGIG (reference sequence). CDR3 length equals 15 residues. The germline V and J ends were trimmed by 0 bases and 4 bases, with 13 bases remaining between them. CDR3 residues: CAWSVEAGRKNIQYF. CDR3 nucleotide sequence: TGTGCCTGGAGTGTAGAGGCGGGGAGGAAAAACATTCAGTACTTC.

This clone showed up just once. J is TRBJ1-1 and V is TRBV29-1, with 9 bases identical to TRBD1. Trimming removed 7 bases from V and 1 base from J; junction bases left unmatched: 4. This CDR3 comprises 13 residues. Germline loops: CDR1 SQVTM, CDR2 ANQGSEA. The CDR3 DNA sequence: TGCAGCGGGACAGGGGATCGGAACACTGAAGCTTTCTTT. Its protein product is CSGTGDRNTEAFF.

The rearrangement links TRBV10-2 to TRBJ1-6; no clear D gene. Trimming pared 2 bases from V and 0 bases from J, leaving 8 bases between. This CDR3 spans 16 amino acids. Per germline, CDR1 WSHSY and CDR2 SAAADI. CDR3 sequence (DNA): TGCGCCAGCAGTGAGGACATGAGCTCCTATAATTCACCCCTCCACTTT. It is translated as CASSEDMSSYNSPLHF.

V and J are TRBV3-1 (or the pseudogene TRBV3-2) and TRBJ2-7; 7 bases are shared with TRBD2. Trimming cost V 1 base and J 6 bases; bases outside gene matches: 9. Germline loops: CDR1 LGHDT, CDR2 YNNKEL (reference sequence). The CDR3 covers 15 residues. The CDR3 nucleotides read TGTGCCAGCAGCCAAGGGACGGGAGGCCCGGTCGAGCAGTACTTC. Translation gives CASSQGTGGPVEQYF.

This chain joins TRBV19 and TRBJ1-1; 8 positions match TRBD1. CDR1 is LNHDA and CDR2 is SQIVND in the germline V gene (reference sequence). With 4 bases clipped from V and 7 bases from J, the junction kept 5 bases outside the gene matches. The CDR3 has 13 amino acids. This CDR3 is CASSTTDRGEAFF. For the CDR3, the DNA is TGTGCCAGTAGTACCACTGACAGGGGTGAAGCTTTCTTT.

This clone was found once. V usage is TRBV6-5 and J usage is TRBJ1-2; D gene unclear. Germline CDR1 MNHEY, CDR2 SVGAGI. Trimming pared 2 bases from V and 4 bases from J, leaving 5 bases between. The CDR3 has 12 amino acids. This CDR3 is CASSYGSYGYTF. The DNA of the CDR3 is TGTGCCAGCAGTTACGGGAGCTATGGCTACACCTTC.

As DNA, the CDR3 is TGCGCCAGCAGCTTGGAGCCCCAGGGTAAGCTGCTCTATGGCTACACCTTC. Translating gives CASSLEPQGKLLYGYTF. The rearrangement links TRBV5-1 to TRBJ1-2; weak D call: TRBD1 (5 bases). Germline CDR1 reads SGHRS; CDR2 reads YFSETQ. CDR3 length equals 17 residues. V lost 0 bases to trimming and J lost 4 bases, with 19 bases between them.

CDR3 region: CASSQDRGNQPQHF. CDR3 in DNA: TGCGCCAGCAGCCAAGACCGGGGGAATCAGCCCCAGCATTTT. The V and J genes are TRBV4-1 and TRBJ1-5; maybe TRBD1 (5 bases). The CDR3 totals 14 residues. The germline V and J ends were trimmed by 0 bases and 4 bases, with 7 bases remaining between them. Germline CDR1 and CDR2: MGHRA and YSYEKL.

The chain has TRBV5-1 and TRBJ1-1; tentative D call: TRBD1 (6 bases). The germline V gene encodes CDR1 SGHRS and CDR2 YFSETQ. This CDR3 has 14 residues. V was shortened by 5 bases and J by 1 base, with 12 bases between the two germline ends. CDR3: CASRPGQTNTEAFF. The CDR3 DNA reads as TGCGCCAGCAGACCTGGACAGACGAACACTGAAGCTTTCTTT.

The chain recombines TRBV5-1 with TRBJ2-3; 10 nucleotides line up with TRBD2. Germline values: CDR1 SGHRS, CDR2 YFSETQ. The CDR3 has 16 residues. The V and J ends lost 4 bases and 7 bases, in that order; junction bases with no gene match: 12. This CDR3 is CASSPWSSGGINTQYF. As DNA, the CDR3 is TGCGCCAGCAGCCCCTGGTCTAGCGGGGGTATAAATACGCAGTATTTT. The full variable domain, with the rest looked up from reference TRBV5-1 and TRBJ2-3, is KAGVTQTPRYLIKTRGQQVTLSCSPISGHRSVSWYQQTPGQGLQFLFEYFSETQRNKGNFPGRFSGRQFSNSRSEMNVSTLELGDSALYLCASSPWSSGGINTQYFGPGTRLTVL.

V gene TRBV20-1 combines with J gene TRBJ2-3, with D perhaps matching TRBD1 (5 bases). This CDR3 spans 11 amino acids. Looked up from germline, CDR1 is DFQATT and CDR2 is SNEGSKA (reference sequence). Trimming removed 6 bases from V and 5 bases from J, with 9 bases in between. The CDR3: CSAGVQDTQYF. The CDR3 nucleotides read TGCAGTGCAGGGGTTCAAGATACGCAGTATTTT.

The V and J genes are TRBV19 and TRBJ1-2; D uncertain. CDR1 LNHDA and CDR2 SQIVND come from the germline V gene (reference sequence). CDR3 size: 13 residues. Trimming took off 4 bases at V and 6 bases at J, with 12 bases between the two ends. As DNA, the CDR3 is TGTGCCAGTAGTACTTCCGGTCGGGATGGCTACACCTTC. This sequence encodes CASSTSGRDGYTF.

This clone occurred once. CDR3 region: CASSLPSGTGPYEQYF. CDR3 DNA: TGTGCCAGCAGTCTTCCATCCGGGACAGGGCCCTACGAGCAGTACTTC. V usage is TRBV28 and J usage is TRBJ2-7; 9 bases agree with TRBD1. There are 16 residues in the CDR3. V shed 5 bases, J shed 2 bases, and the junction held 10 bases outside the gene matches. Germline values: CDR1 MDHEN, CDR2 SYDVKM.

The chain couples TRBV23-1 to TRBJ2-7, with D possibly being TRBD1 (5 bases). TRBV23-1 counts as an open reading frame of uncertain function. The CDR3 consists of 12 residues. Deletions cut 8 bases from V and 4 bases from J, with 12 bases between. The CDR3 sequence is CASASGWYEQYF. The CDR3, as DNA: TGCGCCAGCGCCTCAGGGTGGTACGAGCAGTACTTC.

The V gene is TRBV6-5, the J gene TRBJ2-3, with 8 bases lining up with TRBD1. Per the germline V gene, CDR1 is MNHEY and CDR2 is SVGAGI. CDR3 size: 16 residues. V shed 0 bases, J shed 4 bases, and the junction held 6 bases outside the gene matches. CDR3 nucleotides: TGTGCCAGCAGTTACTCGATAGCAGGGGGCGCAGATACGCAGTATTTT. As protein: CASSYSIAGGADTQYF.

V usage is TRBV18 and J usage is TRBJ1-2, with D perhaps TRBD1 (5 bases). The CDR3 loop spans 15 amino acids. V gave up 0 bases and J gave up 4 bases, with 12 bases separating them. Germline loops: CDR1 KGHSH, CDR2 LQKENI. CDR3 region: CASSPPGAGPYGYTF. CDR3 in DNA: TGTGCCAGCTCACCACCGGGCGCGGGGCCCTATGGCTACACCTTC.

This clone was picked up one time. The V gene is TRBV14, the J gene TRBJ2-3, with TRBD2 matching 11 bases. V was clipped by 4 bases and J by 2 bases; unmatched bases: 8. Germline CDR1 SGHDN, CDR2 FVKESK. The CDR3 runs 17 residues. CDR3 region: CASSPPGTSGYTDTQYF. CDR3 in DNA: TGTGCCAGCAGCCCCCCAGGGACTAGCGGCTACACAGATACGCAGTATTTT.

V is TRBV5-5 and J is TRBJ2-7, with a possible D match to TRBD2 (6 bases). Germline V gene sequence: CDR1 SGHKS, CDR2 YYEKEE (reference sequence). The CDR3 extends over 14 amino acids. The V end lost 3 bases, the J end lost 2 bases, and 12 bases lay between the germline ends. Written as DNA, the CDR3 is TGTGCCAGCAGCTATCTCGGCGGGACCTACGAGCAGTACTTC. Amino acid sequence: CASSYLGGTYEQYF.

This chain connects TRBV13 to TRBJ2-7; TRBD1 aligns across 9 bases. Germline assignment: CDR1 PRHDT and CDR2 FYEKMQ (reference sequence). Germline trimming cut 2 bases from V and 0 bases from J; bases unmatched to any gene: 14. The CDR3 has 19 residues. The CDR3 bases are TGTGCCAGCAGCTTACCGGCCCACAGGGGGCGTAAGAGCTCCTACGAGCAGTACGTC. Its translation is CASSLPAHRGRKSSYEQYV.

The CDR3 region is CASSTRQEANEKLFF. The CDR3 DNA reads TGTGCCAGTAGTACCCGACAGGAGGCTAATGAAAAACTGTTTTTT. The chain is built from TRBV19 and TRBJ1-4, with D possibly being TRBD1 (6 bases). V dropped 4 bases and J dropped 3 bases, with 12 bases sitting between them. The CDR3 runs to 15 residues. Germline assignment: CDR1 LNHDA and CDR2 SQIVND (reference sequence).

The rearrangement uses TRBV3-1 (or the pseudogene TRBV3-2) and TRBJ2-5; no clear D. The V end lost 0 bases, the J end lost 5 bases, and 13 bases lay between the germline ends. CDR3 length: 15 residues. Germline V lookup: CDR1 LGHDT, CDR2 YNNKEL (reference sequence). For the CDR3, the DNA is TGTGCCAGCAGCCAAGATACTACGGTTCAGGAGACCCAGTACTTC. As protein: CASSQDTTVQETQYF.

This sequence joins TRBV9 and TRBJ2-2; D is ambiguous. V was shortened by 0 bases and J by 0 bases, with 6 bases between the two germline ends. The CDR3 has 15 residues. CDR1 is SGDLS and CDR2 is YYNGEE in the germline V gene. CDR3 nucleotides: TGTGCCAGCAGCGTAGAACTGTCGAACACCGGGGAGCTGTTTTTT. It translates to CASSVELSNTGELFF. The full variable domain, its missing parts supplied by reference TRBV9 and TRBJ2-2, is DSGVTQTPKHLITATGQRVTLRCSPRSGDLSVYWYQQSLDQGLQFLIQYYNGEERAKGNILERFSAQQFPDLHSELNLSSLELGDSALYFCASSVELSNTGELFFGEGSRLTVL.

The rearrangement links TRBV21-1 to TRBJ2-3; the listed D gene, TRBD2, was not tested against the DNA. TRBV21-1 is classified as a pseudogene. The CDR3 sequence is 15 residues long. The CDR3 reads CASARGDNSTDTQYF. The CDR3 nucleotides read TGTGCCAGCGCGCGGGGGGATAATAGCACAGATACGCAGTATTTT.

The chain uses TRBV2 and TRBJ2-1; 8 nucleotides align to TRBD2. V lost 6 bases to trimming and J lost 4 bases; unmatched junction nucleotides: 8. The CDR3 totals 15 residues. Germline V lookup: CDR1 SNHLY, CDR2 FYNNEI. The CDR3 bases are TGTGCCAGCAGGGTCACTAGCGGAAGATACAATGAGCAGTTCTTC. This translates into CASRVTSGRYNEQFF.

The J gene is TRBJ1-2, the V gene TRBV5-4; a possible D gene is TRBD1 (6 bases). The CDR3 contains 14 residues. Germline assignment: CDR1 SGHNT and CDR2 YYREEE (reference sequence). Trimming stripped 0 bases from V and 9 bases from J, with 15 bases between. CDR3 nucleotides: TGTGCCAGCAGCTTGGGGTTTCTGGGGGCCCGCTACACCTTC. Translating gives CASSLGFLGARYTF.

V gene TRBV5-5 combines with J gene TRBJ2-7, with D maybe TRBD2 (6 bases). Trimming removed 0 bases at V and 2 bases at J, with 12 bases between. Germline loops: CDR1 SGHKS, CDR2 YYEKEE (reference sequence). The CDR3 spans 15 residues. Here the CDR3 reads CASSLGGGPTYEQYV. The DNA of the CDR3 is TGTGCCAGCAGCTTGGGCGGAGGGCCAACCTACGAGCAGTACGTC.

This chain joins TRBV19 and TRBJ1-2; TRBD1 is a possible D gene (5 bases). This CDR3 comprises 16 residues. CDR1 is LNHDA, CDR2 SQIVND, per germline (reference sequence). With 7 bases removed from V and 6 bases from J, the gap between germline ends came to 24 bases. Here the CDR3 reads CASNQIKGPKRNGYTF. The CDR3 DNA is TGTGCCAGTAATCAAATTAAGGGGCCCAAGAGAAATGGCTACACCTTC.

This chain links TRBV3-1 (or the pseudogene TRBV3-2) with TRBJ1-4; TRBD1 might be the D (5 bases). The ends were cut back, 3 bases at V and 7 bases at J, with 15 bases in the middle. This CDR3 comprises 15 residues. CDR1 and CDR2 from the germline V gene are LGHDT and YNNKEL (reference sequence). CDR3 nucleotides: TGTGCCAGCAGCCAGTGGTCAGGGTATTTTGAAAAACTGTTTTTT. Translating it yields CASSQWSGYFEKLFF.

The chain has TRBV20-1 and TRBJ1-2; D not resolved. This CDR3 is built from 11 residues. The V end was cut by 4 bases, the J end by 5 bases, with 8 bases between. Germline V CDR1 and CDR2: DFQATT, SNEGSKA (reference sequence). The CDR3: CSATQLYGYTF. As DNA, the CDR3 is TGCAGTGCTACCCAGTTATATGGCTACACCTTC.

J is TRBJ1-4 and V is TRBV5-1, with 9 positions matching TRBD1. The CDR3 is 15 residues long. CDR1 SGHRS and CDR2 YFSETQ come from the germline V gene. With V trimmed by 4 bases and J by 8 bases, 9 bases remained unmatched. CDR3 loop: CASSPMGQGGEKLFF. The CDR3 DNA follows: TGCGCCAGCAGCCCGATGGGACAGGGAGGGGAAAAACTGTTTTTT.